These T cell receptor beta chains were read from a single sample in a study of blood T cell repertoires in COVID-19. Clones were read by immunoSEQ multiplex PCR, and TCRdb kept only the in-frame ones, dropping some. Of hundreds of thousands of clones in the sample, 86% are singletons; the top ten hold around 1.4%. Material for sequencing was peripheral blood. These TCRs come from a woman in her 30s with active or convalescent COVID-19. Each CDR3 is given with its conserved first and last residue. A D gene is named only where the DNA matches it firmly. Size tells how often a clone was seen (once, few, many) or the class of an expanded clone, and some rows leave it out.

cdr3_nt cdr3_aa j_call v_call d_call clone_size
TGTGCCAGTAGTCTCCGGGACAGGGGGGATCAGCCCCAGCATTTT CASSLRDRGDQPQHF TRBJ1-5 TRBV19 TRBD1 -
TGTGCCAGCAGGTCCGACAGCGTCTACGAGCAGTACTTC CASRSDSVYEQYF TRBJ2-7 TRBV12-3/TRBV12-4 - -
TGTGCCAGCAGTACACAAAATCAGCCCCAGCATTTT CASSTQNQPQHF TRBJ1-5 TRBV27 - -
TGCGCCAGCAGTGAATCTAGCGGAGGTAGTTACGAGCAGTACTTC CASSESSGGSYEQYF TRBJ2-7 TRBV10-1 TRBD2 few
TGTGCCAGCAGCTTAGGACCAATAGCGGGGGGGCAAGAGACCCAGTACTTC CASSLGPIAGGQETQYF TRBJ2-5 TRBV7-8 TRBD2 once
TGTGCCAGCAGCTTAGGATCCGGTCCAGGGCCCAACGAGCAGTACTTC CASSLGSGPGPNEQYF TRBJ2-7 TRBV7-8 - -
TGTGCCAGCAGTTACCGGGTCGGGGCTGAAGCTTTCTTT CASSYRVGAEAFF TRBJ1-1 TRBV6-5 - -
TGCGCCAGCAGCCAAGATGGGACAGTTGAAGCTTTCTTT CASSQDGTVEAFF TRBJ1-1 TRBV4-1 TRBD1 -
TGTGCCAGCAGCTTAGAAGGCGGCAAGGGGGCTTTCTTT CASSLEGGKGAFF TRBJ1-1 TRBV7-2 - -
TGTGCCAGCAGCTTAGCTGCCCCCGGGGACAGTAAGGAACTTTATGGCTACACCTTC CASSLAAPGDSKELYGYTF TRBJ1-2 TRBV7-2 TRBD1 -
TGTGCCAGCAGCCCTTACCGGGACACCTCCTACGAGCAGTACTTC CASSPYRDTSYEQYF TRBJ2-7 TRBV3-1/TRBV3-2 - -
TGTGCCAGCAGCTTAGAGCGACTAGCCTCCTACAATGAGCAGTTCTTC CASSLERLASYNEQFF TRBJ2-1 TRBV11-2 TRBD2 -
TGTGCCAGCTTGAGACAGAGAGCAACTAATGAAAAACTGTTTTTT CASLRQRATNEKLFF TRBJ1-4 TRBV5-6 - few
TGTGCCAGCAGCCAACATCAGTTAGCGGGGCGCACAGATACGCAGTATTTT CASSQHQLAGRTDTQYF TRBJ2-3 TRBV3-1/TRBV3-2 TRBD2 -
TGTGCCAGTAGTATAGGTACAGGGCACACTGAAGCTTTCTTT CASSIGTGHTEAFF TRBJ1-1 TRBV19 - -